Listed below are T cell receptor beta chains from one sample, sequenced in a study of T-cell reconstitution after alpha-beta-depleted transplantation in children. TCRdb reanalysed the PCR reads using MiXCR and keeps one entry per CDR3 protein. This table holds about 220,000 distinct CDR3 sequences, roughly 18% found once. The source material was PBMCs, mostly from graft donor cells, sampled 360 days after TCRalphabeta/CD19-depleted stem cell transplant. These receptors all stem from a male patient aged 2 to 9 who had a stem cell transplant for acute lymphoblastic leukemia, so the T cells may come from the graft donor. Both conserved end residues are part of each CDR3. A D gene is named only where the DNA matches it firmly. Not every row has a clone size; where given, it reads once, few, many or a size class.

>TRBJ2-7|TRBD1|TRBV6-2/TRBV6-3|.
CASSYEGASYEQYF
TGTGCCAGCAGTTACGAGGGGGCTTCATACGAGCAGTACTTC
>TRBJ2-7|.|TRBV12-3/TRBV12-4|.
CASTTNSLGFSYEQYF
TGTGCCAGCACCACAAATAGTCTCGGCTTCTCCTACGAGCAGTACTTC
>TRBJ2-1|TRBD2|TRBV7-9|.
CASSLDRGGYNEEFF
TGTGCCAGCAGCTTAGATCGGGGGGGATACAATGAGGAGTTCTTC
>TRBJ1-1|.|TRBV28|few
CASSPGAPEAFF
TGTGCCAGCAGTCCGGGGGCCCCCGAAGCTTTCTTT
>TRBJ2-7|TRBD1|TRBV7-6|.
CASSLGQGANYEQYF
TGTGCCAGCAGCTTAGGACAGGGGGCAAACTACGAGCAGTACTTC
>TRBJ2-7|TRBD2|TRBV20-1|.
CSARDLKRGTYEQYF
TGCAGTGCTAGAGATTTAAAGCGGGGGACCTACGAGCAGTACTTC
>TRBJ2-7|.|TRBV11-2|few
CASSLESSPGPYEQYF
TGTGCCAGCAGCTTAGAGTCCAGCCCAGGACCCTACGAGCAGTACTTC
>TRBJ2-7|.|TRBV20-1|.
CSAATGDSYEQYF
TGCAGTGCTGCGACGGGGGACTCCTACGAGCAGTACTTC
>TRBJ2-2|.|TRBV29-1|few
CSVVGATGELFF
TGCAGCGTTGTGGGCGCGACCGGGGAGCTGTTTTTT
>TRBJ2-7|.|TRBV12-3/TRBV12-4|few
CASTSAGNYEQYF
TGTGCCAGCACTTCTGCAGGGAACTACGAGCAGTACTTC
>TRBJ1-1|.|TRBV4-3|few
CASSQDRGLPEAFF
TGCGCCAGCAGCCAAGATCGGGGGCTCCCTGAAGCTTTCTTT
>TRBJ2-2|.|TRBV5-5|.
CASSLRGSTGELFF
TGTGCCAGCAGCTTAAGGGGGTCCACCGGGGAGCTGTTTTTT
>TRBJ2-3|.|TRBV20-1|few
CSACQMAEQDTDTQYF
TGCAGTGCTTGTCAGATGGCGGAGCAAGACACAGATACGCAGTATTTT
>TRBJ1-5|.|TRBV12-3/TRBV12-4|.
CASSHDTPSNQPQHF
TGTGCCAGCAGCCATGACACCCCTTCAAATCAGCCCCAGCATTTT
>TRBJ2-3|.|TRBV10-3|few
CAISEFFPLAASTDTQYF
TGTGCCATCAGTGAGTTCTTCCCCCTAGCAGCCAGCACAGATACGCAGTATTTT
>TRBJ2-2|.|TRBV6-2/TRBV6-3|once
CASSLHSRLNTEELFF
TGTGCCAGCAGCCTACATAGTCGACTGAACACCGAGGAGCTGTTTTTT
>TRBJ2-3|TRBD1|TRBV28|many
CASSLGQGGTDTQYF
TGTGCCAGCAGTTTGGGACAGGGAGGCACAGATACGCAGTATTTT
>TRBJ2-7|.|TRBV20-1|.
CSARLGKNYEQYF
TGCAGTGCTAGACTCGGGAAGAACTACGAGCAGTACTTC
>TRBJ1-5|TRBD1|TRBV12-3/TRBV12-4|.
CASSFGTANQPQHF
TGTGCCAGCAGTTTCGGGACAGCAAATCAGCCCCAGCATTTT